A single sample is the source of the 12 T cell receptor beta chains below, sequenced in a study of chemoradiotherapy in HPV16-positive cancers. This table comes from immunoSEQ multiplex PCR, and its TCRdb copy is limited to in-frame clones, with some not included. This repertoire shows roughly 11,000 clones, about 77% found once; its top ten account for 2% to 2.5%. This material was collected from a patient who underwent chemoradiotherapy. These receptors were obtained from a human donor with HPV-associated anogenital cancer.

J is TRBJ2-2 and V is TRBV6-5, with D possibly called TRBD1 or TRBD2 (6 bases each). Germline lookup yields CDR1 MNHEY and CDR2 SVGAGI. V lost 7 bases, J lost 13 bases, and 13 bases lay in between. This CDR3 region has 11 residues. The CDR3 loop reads CASNLGGVLFF. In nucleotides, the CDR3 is TGTGCCAGCAACCTGGGGGGCGTGCTGTTTTTT.

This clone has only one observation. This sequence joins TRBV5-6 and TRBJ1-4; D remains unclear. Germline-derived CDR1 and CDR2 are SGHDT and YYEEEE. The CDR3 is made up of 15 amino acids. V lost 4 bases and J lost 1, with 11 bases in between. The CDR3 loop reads CASSLYTGTNEKLFF. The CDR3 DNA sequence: TGTGCCAGCAGCCTTTACACGGGAACTAATGAAAAACTGTTTTTT.

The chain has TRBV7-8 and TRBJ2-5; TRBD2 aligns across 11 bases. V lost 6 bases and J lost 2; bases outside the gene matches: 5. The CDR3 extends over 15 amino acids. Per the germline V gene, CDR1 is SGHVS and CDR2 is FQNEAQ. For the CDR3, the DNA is TGTGCCAGCAGTCGAACTAGCGGGGGTCAAGAGACCCAGTACTTC. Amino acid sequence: CASSRTSGGQETQYF.

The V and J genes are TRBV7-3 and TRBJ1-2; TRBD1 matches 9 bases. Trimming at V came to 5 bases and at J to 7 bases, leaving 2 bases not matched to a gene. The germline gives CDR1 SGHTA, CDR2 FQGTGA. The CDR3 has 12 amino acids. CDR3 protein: CASSPGQGGYTF. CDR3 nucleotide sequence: TGTGCCAGCAGCCCGGGACAGGGTGGCTACACCTTC.

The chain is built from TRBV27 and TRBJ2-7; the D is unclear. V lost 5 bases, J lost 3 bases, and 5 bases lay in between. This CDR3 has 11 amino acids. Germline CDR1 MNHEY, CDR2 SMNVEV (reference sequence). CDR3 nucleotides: TGTGCCAGCAGTCTTCACTACGAGCAGTACTTC. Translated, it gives CASSLHYEQYF.

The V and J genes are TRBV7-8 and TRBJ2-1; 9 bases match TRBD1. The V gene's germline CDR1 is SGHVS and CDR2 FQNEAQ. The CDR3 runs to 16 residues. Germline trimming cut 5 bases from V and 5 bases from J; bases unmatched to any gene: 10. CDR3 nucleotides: TGTGCCAGCAGCCCACCCCGTGGGGACAGGGACAATGAGCAGTTCTTC. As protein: CASSPPRGDRDNEQFF.

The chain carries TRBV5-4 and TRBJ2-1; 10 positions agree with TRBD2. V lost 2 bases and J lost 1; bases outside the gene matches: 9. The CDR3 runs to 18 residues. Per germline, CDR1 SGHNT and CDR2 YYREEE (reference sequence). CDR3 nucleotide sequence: TGTGCCAGCAGCTTTTCCAGCGGGGGGGCGACTTCCTACAATGAGCAGTTCTTC. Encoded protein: CASSFSSGGATSYNEQFF.

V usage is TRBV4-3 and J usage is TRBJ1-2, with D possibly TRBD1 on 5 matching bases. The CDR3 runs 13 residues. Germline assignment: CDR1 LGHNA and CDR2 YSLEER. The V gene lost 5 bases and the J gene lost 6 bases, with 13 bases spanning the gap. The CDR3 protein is CASSVGVRDGYTF. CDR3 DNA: TGCGCCAGCAGCGTGGGGGTTCGGGATGGCTACACCTTC.

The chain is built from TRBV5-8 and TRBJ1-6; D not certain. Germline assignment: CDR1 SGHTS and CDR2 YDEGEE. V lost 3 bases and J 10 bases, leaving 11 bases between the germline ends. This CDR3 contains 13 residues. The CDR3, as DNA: TGTGCCAGCAGCTCCATTGGGGTCTCACCCCTCCACTTT. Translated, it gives CASSSIGVSPLHF.

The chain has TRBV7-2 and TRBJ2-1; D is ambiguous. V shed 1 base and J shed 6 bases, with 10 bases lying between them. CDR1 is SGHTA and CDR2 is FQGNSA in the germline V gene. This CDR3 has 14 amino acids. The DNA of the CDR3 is TGTGCCAGCAGCTTAGTCTCTTATTTCAATGAGCAGTTCTTC. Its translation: CASSLVSYFNEQFF.

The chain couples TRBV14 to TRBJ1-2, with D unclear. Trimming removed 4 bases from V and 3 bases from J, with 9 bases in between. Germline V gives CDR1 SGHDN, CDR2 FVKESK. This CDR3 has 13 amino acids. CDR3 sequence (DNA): TGTGCCAGCAGCCTAAAAAAGGACTATGGCTACACCTTC. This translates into CASSLKKDYGYTF.

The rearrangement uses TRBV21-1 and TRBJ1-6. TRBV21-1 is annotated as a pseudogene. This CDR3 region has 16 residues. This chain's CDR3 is CASSKVQSWRNSPLHF. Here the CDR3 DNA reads TGTGCCAGCAGCAAAGTGCAGTCATGGAGAAATTCACCCCTCCACTTT.